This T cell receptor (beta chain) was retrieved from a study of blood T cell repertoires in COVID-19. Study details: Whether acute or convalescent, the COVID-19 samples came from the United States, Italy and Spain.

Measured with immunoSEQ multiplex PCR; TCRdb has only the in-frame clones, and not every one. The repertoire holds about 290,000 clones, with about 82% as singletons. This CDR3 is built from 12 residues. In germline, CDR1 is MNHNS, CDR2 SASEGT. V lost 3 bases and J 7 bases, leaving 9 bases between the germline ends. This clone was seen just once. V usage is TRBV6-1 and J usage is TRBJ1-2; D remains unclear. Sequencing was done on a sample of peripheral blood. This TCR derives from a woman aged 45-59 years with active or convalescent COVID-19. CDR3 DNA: TGTGCCAGCAGTGACAGTTTCCCTGGCTACACCTTC. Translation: CASSDSFPGYTF.